This is a list of T cell receptor beta chains from one sample in a study of cytomegalovirus exposure and HLA in healthy donors. Here immunoSEQ multiplex PCR was the method, and the copy in TCRdb shows in-frame clones only, minus some. This table has 200,000 to 250,000 clones, 80% to 90% appearing once. Sequenced material: PBMCs. These receptors were obtained from a young woman in good health and CMV-seronegative. The CDR3 runs from the conserved cysteine through the conserved F or W. The order of the fields is V gene, J gene, CDR3 protein.

TRBV19	TRBJ1-5	CASSIRASVEPQHF
TRBV20-1	TRBJ1-2	CSQQGYGYTF
TRBV11-2	TRBJ1-4	CASSLDGATNEKLFF
TRBV7-8	TRBJ1-1	CASSRGFVATEAFF
TRBV6-5	TRBJ2-3	CASSTGYTDTQYF
TRBV30	TRBJ1-3	CAWSKSFGNTIYF
TRBV27	TRBJ2-2	CASSLLPGLAGHTGELFF
TRBV2	TRBJ2-1	CASVSSVIDEQFF
TRBV6-1	TRBJ2-2	CASRRGRGTGELFF
TRBV7-2	TRBJ2-1	CASSLTGFVGNEQFF
TRBV9	TRBJ1-1	CASSELTPGFGGDTEAFF
TRBV6-1	TRBJ2-7	CASRAAGGAYEQYF
TRBV6-1	TRBJ1-5	CASSDGQGVVQPQHF
TRBV4-2	TRBJ2-1	CASSQYDNLQFF
TRBV27	TRBJ1-1	CASSRDRDLENTEAFF
TRBV25-1	TRBJ2-7	CASSGAKDRGYEQYF
TRBV6-1	TRBJ2-1	CASSALASGSSYNEQFF
TRBV18	TRBJ1-2	CASSPTGSRGFYGYTF
TRBV13	TRBJ2-4	CASSPSREGHDIQYF
TRBV28	TRBJ1-1	CASSPTGTMNTEAFF
TRBV27	TRBJ2-2	CASSLYRADTGELFF
TRBV29-1	TRBJ1-1	CSVGVGAGEAFF
TRBV5-5	TRBJ1-1	CASSDHPGQGTEAFF
TRBV4-1	TRBJ2-7	CASSQGLAGAYEQYF
TRBV2	TRBJ2-5	CASKTSRETQYF
TRBV27	TRBJ2-1	CASSFGSEQFF
TRBV11-2	TRBJ2-1	CASSERQGRPYNEQFF
TRBV11-2	TRBJ2-1	CASSLDPGGDSRNEQFF
TRBV11-2	TRBJ2-7	CASSLAGRVHEQYF
TRBV27	TRBJ2-1	CASSLFGWGTSDNNEQFF
TRBV27	TRBJ1-2	CASSPLGGAYGYTF
TRBV27	TRBJ2-7	CASSQLDSYEQYF
TRBV6-5	TRBJ2-5	CASSYGYSGQETQYF
TRBV28	TRBJ2-1	CASSLGGLGITEQFF
TRBV6-5	TRBJ1-2	CASSYAGPTNYGYTF
TRBV7-9	TRBJ2-1	CASSLDEATPSYNEQFF
TRBV4-1	TRBJ2-1	CASSQETIVSDEQFF
TRBV7-9	TRBJ2-3	CASSWDRLAASTDTQYF
TRBV28	TRBJ2-7	CASTSQGEQYF
TRBV7-9	TRBJ2-3	CASSSGQGLLYF
TRBV28	TRBJ1-1	CASSLPPLEAFF
TRBV28	TRBJ2-7	CASNEHLYEQYF
TRBV25-1	TRBJ2-5	CASSEYPLAGGLVETQYF